This TCR beta chain comes out of a study of CD8 T cells in ankylosing spondylitis. Study-wide results and caveats: Disease-associated clonotypes exhibited CD8+ identity and were relatively infrequent in peripheral blood.

TCRdb independently ran MiXCR on the 5' RACE reads; one entry per CDR3 protein. The sample lists under 200,000 distinct CDR3 sequences; 9.8% were seen once. This clonotype was seen more than once but under ten times. Its antigen is still unknown. This TCR derives from a female donor with ankylosing spondylitis or in good health (not recorded which). The specimen was blood, either unsorted or a sorted T cell fraction (not recorded which).

Here the CDR3 reads CASSVRDGYEQYF. In DNA form, the CDR3 reads TGTGCCAGCAGCGTCCGAGACGGATACGAGCAGTACTTC. This chain links TRBV9 with TRBJ2-7; D unresolved. With 2 bases removed from V and 4 bases from J, the gap between germline ends came to 10 bases. The CDR3 is 13 amino acids. Germline values: CDR1 SGDLS, CDR2 YYNGEE.